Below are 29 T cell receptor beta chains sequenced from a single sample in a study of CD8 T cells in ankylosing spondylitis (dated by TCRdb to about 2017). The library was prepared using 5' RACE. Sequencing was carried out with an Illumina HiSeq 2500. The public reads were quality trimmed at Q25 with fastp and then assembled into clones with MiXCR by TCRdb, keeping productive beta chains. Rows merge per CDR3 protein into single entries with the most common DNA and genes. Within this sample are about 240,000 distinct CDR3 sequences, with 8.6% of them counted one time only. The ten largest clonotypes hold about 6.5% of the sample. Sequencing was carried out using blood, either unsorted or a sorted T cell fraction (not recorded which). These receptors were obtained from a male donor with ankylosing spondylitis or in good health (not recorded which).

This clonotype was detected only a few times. This CDR3 is CASSDDSSRETQYF. CDR3 in DNA: TGTGCCAGCAGTGATGACAGCTCGAGGGAGACCCAGTACTTC. The V gene is TRBV2, the J gene TRBJ2-5; maybe TRBD1 (5 bases). The ends were cut back, 3 bases at V and 5 bases at J, with 13 bases in the middle. The CDR3 extends over 14 amino acids. Germline loops: CDR1 SNHLY, CDR2 FYNNEI.

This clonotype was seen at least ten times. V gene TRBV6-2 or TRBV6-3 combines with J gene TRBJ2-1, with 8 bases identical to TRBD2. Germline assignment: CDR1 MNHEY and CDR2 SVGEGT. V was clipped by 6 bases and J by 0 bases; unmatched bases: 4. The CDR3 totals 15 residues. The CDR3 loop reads CASSLSGTSYNEQFF. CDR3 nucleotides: TGTGCCAGCAGCCTTAGCGGGACCTCCTACAATGAGCAGTTCTTC.

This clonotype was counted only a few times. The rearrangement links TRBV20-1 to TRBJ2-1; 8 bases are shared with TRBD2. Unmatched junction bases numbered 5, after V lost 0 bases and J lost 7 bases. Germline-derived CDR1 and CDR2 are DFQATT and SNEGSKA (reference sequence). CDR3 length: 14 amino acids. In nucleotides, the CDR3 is TGCAGTGCTAGAGATAACAGCGGGAGTAATGAGCAGTTCTTC. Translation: CSARDNSGSNEQFF.

CDR3 amino acids: CASSPRVQAYEQYF. The CDR3, as DNA: TGTGCCAGCAGCCCCAGGGTACAGGCCTACGAGCAGTACTTC. The V gene is TRBV7-2, the J gene TRBJ2-7; the D gene is possibly TRBD1 (5 bases). V lost 5 bases, J lost 2 bases, and 13 bases lay in between. CDR3 length: 14 amino acids. Germline V CDR1 and CDR2: SGHTA, FQGNSA.

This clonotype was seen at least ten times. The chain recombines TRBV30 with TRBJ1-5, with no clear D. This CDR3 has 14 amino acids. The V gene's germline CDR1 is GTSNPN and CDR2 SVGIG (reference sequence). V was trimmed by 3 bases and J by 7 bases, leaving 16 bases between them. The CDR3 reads CAWSTRGGRQPQHF. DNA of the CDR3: TGTGCCTGGAGCACCCGGGGAGGGCGACAGCCCCAGCATTTT.

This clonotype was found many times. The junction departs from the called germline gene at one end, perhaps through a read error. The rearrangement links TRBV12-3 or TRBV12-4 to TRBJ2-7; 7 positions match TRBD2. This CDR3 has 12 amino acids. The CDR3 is CASRNPGTTYVF. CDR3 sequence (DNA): TGTGCCAGCAGGAACCCCGGGACTACATATGTCTTC.

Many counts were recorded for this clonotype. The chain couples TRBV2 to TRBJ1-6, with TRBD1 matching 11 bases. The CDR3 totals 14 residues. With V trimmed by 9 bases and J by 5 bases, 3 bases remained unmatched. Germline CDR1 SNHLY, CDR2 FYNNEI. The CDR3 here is CARRTGGNNSPLHF. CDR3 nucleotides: TGTGCCAGGAGGACAGGGGGCAATAATTCACCCCTCCACTTT. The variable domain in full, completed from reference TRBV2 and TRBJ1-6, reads EPEVTQTPSHQVTQMGQEVILRCVPISNHLYFYWYRQILGQKVEFLVSFYNNEISEKSEIFDDQFSVERPDGSNFTLKIRSTKLEDSAMYFCARRTGGNNSPLHFGNGTRLTVT.

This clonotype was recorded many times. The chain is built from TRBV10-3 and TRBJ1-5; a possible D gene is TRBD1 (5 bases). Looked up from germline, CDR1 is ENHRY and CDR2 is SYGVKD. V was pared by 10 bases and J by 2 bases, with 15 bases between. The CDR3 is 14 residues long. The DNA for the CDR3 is TGTGCCACCCACCCCCAGGGCGGCAATCAGCCCCAGCATTTT. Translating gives CATHPQGGNQPQHF.

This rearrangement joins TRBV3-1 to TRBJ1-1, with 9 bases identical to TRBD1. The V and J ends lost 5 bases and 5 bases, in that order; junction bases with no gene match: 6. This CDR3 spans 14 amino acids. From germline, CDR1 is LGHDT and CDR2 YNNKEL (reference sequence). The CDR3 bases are TGTGCCAGCAGCACAACAGGGGGCAAGACTGAAGCTTTCTTT. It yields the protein CASSTTGGKTEAFF.

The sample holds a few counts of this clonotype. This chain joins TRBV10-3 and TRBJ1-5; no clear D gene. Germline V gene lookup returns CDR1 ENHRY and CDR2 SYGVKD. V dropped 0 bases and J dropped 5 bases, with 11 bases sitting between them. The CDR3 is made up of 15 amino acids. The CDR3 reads CAISESSAGHQPQHF. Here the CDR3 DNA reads TGTGCCATCAGTGAGTCATCGGCAGGCCATCAGCCCCAGCATTTT.

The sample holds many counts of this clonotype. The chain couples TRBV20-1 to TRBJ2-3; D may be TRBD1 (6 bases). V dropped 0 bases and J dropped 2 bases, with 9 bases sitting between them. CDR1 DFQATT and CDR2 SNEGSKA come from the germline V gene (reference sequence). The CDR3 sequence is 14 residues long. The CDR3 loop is CSARDGQFTDTQYF. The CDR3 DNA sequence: TGCAGTGCTAGAGATGGACAGTTCACAGATACGCAGTATTTT.

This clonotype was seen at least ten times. The CDR3: CASSVGDRVMGDTQYF. Written as DNA, the CDR3 is TGTGCCAGCAGCGTAGGCGACAGGGTGATGGGAGATACGCAGTATTTT. This chain joins TRBV9 and TRBJ2-3; TRBD1 matches at 7 bases. CDR1 and CDR2 from the germline V gene are SGDLS and YYNGEE. J gave up 5 bases and V 0 bases, and 9 bases lay outside the gene matches. This CDR3 region has 16 residues. The entire variable domain, with the rest obtained from reference TRBV9 and TRBJ2-3, is as follows: DSGVTQTPKHLITATGQRVTLRCSPRSGDLSVYWYQQSLDQGLQFLIQYYNGEERAKGNILERFSAQQFPDLHSELNLSSLELGDSALYFCASSVGDRVMGDTQYFGPGTRLTVL.

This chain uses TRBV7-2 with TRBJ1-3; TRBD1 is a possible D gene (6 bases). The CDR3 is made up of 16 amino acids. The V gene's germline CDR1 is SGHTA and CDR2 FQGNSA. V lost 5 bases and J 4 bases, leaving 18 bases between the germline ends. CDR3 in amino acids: CASSPPWGREGNTIYF. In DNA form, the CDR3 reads TGTGCCAGCAGCCCCCCCTGGGGGCGGGAGGGAAACACCATATATTTT.

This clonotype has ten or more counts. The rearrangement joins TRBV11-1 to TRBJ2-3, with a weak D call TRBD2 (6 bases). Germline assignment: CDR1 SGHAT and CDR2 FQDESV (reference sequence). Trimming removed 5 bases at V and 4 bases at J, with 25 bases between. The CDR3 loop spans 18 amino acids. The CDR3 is CASSVDRLGLHGPDTQYF. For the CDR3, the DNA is TGTGCCAGCAGCGTAGATCGACTAGGGCTCCACGGCCCAGATACGCAGTATTTT.

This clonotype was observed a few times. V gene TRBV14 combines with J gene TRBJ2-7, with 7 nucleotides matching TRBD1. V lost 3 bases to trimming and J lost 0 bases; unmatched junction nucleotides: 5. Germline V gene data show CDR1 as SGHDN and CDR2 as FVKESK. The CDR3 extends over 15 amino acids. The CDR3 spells CASSHPDRNSYEQYF. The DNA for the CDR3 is TGTGCCAGCAGCCACCCGGACAGGAACTCCTACGAGCAGTACTTC. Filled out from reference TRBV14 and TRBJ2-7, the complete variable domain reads EAGVTQFPSHSVIEKGQTVTLRCDPISGHDNLYWYRRVMGKEIKFLLHFVKESKQDESGMPNNRFLAERTGGTYSTLKVQPAELEDSGVYFCASSHPDRNSYEQYFGPGTRLTVT.

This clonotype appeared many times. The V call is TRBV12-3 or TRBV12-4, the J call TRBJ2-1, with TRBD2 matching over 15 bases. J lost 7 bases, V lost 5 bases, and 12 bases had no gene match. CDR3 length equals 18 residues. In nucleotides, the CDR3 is TGTGCCAGCAGTCTCCACTTGGGACTAGCGGGAGGTGAAAATGAGCAGTTCTTC. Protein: CASSLHLGLAGGENEQFF.

In nucleotides, the CDR3 is TGTGCCAGCAGCCGAGACTACACTTCCTACGAGCAGTACTTC. Its translation is CASSRDYTSYEQYF. The chain joins TRBV4-2 to TRBJ2-7, with D possibly matching TRBD2 (5 bases). The CDR3 length is 14 residues. Germline V lookup: CDR1 LGHNA, CDR2 YNFKEQ. Trimming shortened V by 4 bases and J by 1 base, and 11 bases separated the two germline ends.

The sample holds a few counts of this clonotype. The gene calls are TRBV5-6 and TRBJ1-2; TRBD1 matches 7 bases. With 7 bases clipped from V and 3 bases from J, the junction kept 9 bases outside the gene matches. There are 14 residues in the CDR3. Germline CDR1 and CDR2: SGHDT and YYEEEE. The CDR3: CASAETGIDYGYTF. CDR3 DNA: TGTGCCAGCGCAGAGACAGGGATAGACTATGGCTACACCTTC.

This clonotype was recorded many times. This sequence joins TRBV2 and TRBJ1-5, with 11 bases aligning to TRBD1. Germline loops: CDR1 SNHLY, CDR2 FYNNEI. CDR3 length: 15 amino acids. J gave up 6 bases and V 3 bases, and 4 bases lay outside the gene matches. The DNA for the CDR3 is TGTGCCAGCAGTGATCGGACAGGGGGCTTTCAGCCCCAGCATTTT. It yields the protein CASSDRTGGFQPQHF.

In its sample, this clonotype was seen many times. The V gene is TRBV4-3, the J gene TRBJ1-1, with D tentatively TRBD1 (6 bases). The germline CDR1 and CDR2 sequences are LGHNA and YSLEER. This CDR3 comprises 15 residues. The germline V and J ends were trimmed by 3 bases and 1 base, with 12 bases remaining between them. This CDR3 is CASSHNRAGNTEAFF. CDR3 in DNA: TGCGCCAGCAGCCACAACAGGGCCGGGAACACTGAAGCTTTCTTT.

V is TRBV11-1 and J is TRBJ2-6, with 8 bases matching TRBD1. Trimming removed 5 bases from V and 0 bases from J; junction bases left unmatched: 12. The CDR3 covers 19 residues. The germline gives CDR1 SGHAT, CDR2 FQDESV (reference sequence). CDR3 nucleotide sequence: TGTGCCAGCAGCCCCAGCCAGGGGACAGGCCTCTCTGGGGCCAACGTCCTGACTTTC. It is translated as CASSPSQGTGLSGANVLTF.

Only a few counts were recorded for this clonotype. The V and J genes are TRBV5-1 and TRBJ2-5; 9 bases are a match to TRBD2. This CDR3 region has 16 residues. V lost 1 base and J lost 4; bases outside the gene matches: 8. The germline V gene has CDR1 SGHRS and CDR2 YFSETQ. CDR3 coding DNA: TGCGCCAGCAGCTTGCGGTTAGCGGGAGTGGGAGAGACCCAGTACTTC. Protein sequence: CASSLRLAGVGETQYF.

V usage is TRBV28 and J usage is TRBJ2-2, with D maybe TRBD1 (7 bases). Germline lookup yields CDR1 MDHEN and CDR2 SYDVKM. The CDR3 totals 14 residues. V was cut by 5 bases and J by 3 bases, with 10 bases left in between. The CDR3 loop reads CASSPGGHTGELFF. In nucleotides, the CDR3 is TGTGCCAGCAGTCCAGGGGGGCACACCGGGGAGCTGTTTTTT.

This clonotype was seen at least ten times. CDR3 in amino acids: CSASGRGSYEQYF. The CDR3 DNA reads as TGCAGTGCTAGCGGGAGGGGGTCCTACGAGCAGTACTTC. The chain recombines TRBV20-1 with TRBJ2-7; 8 positions agree with TRBD2. V gave up 3 bases and J gave up 1 base; unmatched junction bases: 2. This CDR3 spans 13 amino acids. CDR1 is DFQATT, CDR2 SNEGSKA, per germline (reference sequence).

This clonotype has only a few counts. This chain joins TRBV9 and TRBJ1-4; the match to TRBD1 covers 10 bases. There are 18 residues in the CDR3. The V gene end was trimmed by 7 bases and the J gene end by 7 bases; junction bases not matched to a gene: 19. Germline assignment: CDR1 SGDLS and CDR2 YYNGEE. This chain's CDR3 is CASPHNSDRGRFGEKLFF. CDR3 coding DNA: TGTGCCAGCCCCCACAACTCAGACAGGGGGCGATTCGGTGAAAAACTGTTTTTT.

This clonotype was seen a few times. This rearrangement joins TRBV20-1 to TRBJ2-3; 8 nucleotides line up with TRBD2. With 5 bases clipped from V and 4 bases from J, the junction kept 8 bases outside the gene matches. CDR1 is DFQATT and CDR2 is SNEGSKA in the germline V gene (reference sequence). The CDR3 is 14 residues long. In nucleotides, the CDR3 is TGCAGTGCTCCTCCGGGGGGGGGCGCAGATACGCAGTATTTT. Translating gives CSAPPGGGADTQYF.

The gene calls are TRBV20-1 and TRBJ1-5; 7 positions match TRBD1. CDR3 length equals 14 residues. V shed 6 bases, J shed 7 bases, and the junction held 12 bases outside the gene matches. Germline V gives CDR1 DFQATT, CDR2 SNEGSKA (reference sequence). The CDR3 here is CSARSDRPHQPQHF. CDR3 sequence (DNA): TGCAGTGCCAGGTCGGACAGGCCCCACCAGCCCCAGCATTTT.

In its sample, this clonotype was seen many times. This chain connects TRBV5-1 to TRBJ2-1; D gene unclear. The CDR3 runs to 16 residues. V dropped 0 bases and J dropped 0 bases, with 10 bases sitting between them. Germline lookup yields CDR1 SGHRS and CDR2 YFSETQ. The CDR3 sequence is CASSLVSLGSYNEQFF. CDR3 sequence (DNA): TGCGCCAGCAGCTTGGTATCCCTGGGCTCCTACAATGAGCAGTTCTTC.

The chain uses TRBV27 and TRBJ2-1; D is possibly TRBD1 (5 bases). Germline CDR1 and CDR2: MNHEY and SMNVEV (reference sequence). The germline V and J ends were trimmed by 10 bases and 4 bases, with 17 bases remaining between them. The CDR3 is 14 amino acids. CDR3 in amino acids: CATGHSPGYNEQFF. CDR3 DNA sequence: TGTGCCACTGGACATTCCCCTGGGTACAATGAGCAGTTCTTC.